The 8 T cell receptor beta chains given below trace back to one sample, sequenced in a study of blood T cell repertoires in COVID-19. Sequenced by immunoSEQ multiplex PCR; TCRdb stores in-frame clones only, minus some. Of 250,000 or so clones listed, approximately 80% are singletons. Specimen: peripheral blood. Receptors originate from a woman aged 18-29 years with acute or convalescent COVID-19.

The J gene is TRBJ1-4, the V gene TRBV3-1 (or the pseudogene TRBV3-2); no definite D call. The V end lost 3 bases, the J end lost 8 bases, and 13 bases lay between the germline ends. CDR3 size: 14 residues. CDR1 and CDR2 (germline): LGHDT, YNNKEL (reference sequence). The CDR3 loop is CASSQGPWREKLFF. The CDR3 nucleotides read TGTGCCAGCAGCCAGGGCCCCTGGAGGGAAAAACTGTTTTTT.

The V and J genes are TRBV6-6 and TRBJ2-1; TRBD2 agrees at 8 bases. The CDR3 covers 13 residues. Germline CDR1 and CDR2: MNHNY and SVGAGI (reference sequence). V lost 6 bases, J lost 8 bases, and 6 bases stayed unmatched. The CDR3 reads CASSQREMYEQFF. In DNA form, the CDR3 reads TGTGCCAGCAGCCAGCGGGAGATGTATGAGCAGTTCTTC.

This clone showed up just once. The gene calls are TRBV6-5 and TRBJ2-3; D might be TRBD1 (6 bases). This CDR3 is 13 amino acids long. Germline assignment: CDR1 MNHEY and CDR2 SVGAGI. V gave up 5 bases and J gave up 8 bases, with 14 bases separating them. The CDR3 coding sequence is TGTGCCAGCAGTCACCCAGGGGAGCCTACGCAGTATTTT. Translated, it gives CASSHPGEPTQYF.

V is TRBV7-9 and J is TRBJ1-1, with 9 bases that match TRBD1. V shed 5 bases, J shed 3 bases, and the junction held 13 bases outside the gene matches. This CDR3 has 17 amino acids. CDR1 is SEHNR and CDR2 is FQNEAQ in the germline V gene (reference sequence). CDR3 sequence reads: CASSPGQGGIMDTEAFF. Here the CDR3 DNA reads TGTGCCAGCAGCCCGGGACAGGGAGGCATAATGGACACTGAAGCTTTCTTT.

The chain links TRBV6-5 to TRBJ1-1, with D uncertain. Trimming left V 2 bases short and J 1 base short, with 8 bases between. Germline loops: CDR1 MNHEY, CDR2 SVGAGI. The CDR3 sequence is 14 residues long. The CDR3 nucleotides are TGTGCCAGCAGTTACGGCCGACAGAACACTGAAGCTTTCTTT. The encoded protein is CASSYGRQNTEAFF.

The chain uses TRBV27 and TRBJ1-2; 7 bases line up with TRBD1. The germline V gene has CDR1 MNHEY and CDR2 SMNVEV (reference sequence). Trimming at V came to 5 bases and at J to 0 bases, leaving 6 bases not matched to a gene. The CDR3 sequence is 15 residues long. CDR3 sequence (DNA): TGTGCCAGCAGTCTTTCGGGACAGTCTAACTATGGCTACACCTTC. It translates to CASSLSGQSNYGYTF.

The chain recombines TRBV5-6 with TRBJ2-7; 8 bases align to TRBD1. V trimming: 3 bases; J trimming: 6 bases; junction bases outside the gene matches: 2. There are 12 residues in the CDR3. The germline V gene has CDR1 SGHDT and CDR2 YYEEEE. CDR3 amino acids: CASSSQGAEQYF. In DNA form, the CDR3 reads TGTGCCAGCAGCTCCCAGGGGGCCGAGCAGTACTTC.

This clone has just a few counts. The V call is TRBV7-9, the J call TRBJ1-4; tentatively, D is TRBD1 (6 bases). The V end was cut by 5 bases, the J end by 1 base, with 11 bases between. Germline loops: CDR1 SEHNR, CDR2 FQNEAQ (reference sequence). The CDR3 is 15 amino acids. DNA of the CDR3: TGTGCCAGCAGCCCTGGGACAATAACTAATGAAAAACTGTTTTTT. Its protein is CASSPGTITNEKLFF.